A single sample gave rise to the 12 T cell receptor beta chains below, sequenced in a study of blood T cell repertoires in COVID-19. Repertoires were generated with immunoSEQ multiplex PCR, while TCRdb's copy carries only in-frame clones and drops some. Of about 85,000 clones in the sample, more than 60% were seen once. What was sequenced was peripheral blood. The receptors were gathered from a man aged 70 or older with acute or convalescent COVID-19.

This chain uses TRBV10-3 with TRBJ2-2, with a tentative D call TRBD2 (6 bases). V was pared by 6 bases and J by 4 bases, with 15 bases between. This CDR3 spans 15 amino acids. Germline assignment: CDR1 ENHRY and CDR2 SYGVKD. The chain's CDR3 is CAIRVTGGSTGELFF. The CDR3 DNA follows: TGTGCCATCAGGGTGACCGGGGGAAGCACCGGGGAGCTGTTTTTT.

The V gene is TRBV5-4, the J gene TRBJ2-5, with 8 positions matching TRBD1. Trimming cost V 0 bases and J 2 bases; bases outside gene matches: 6. Looked up from germline, CDR1 is SGHNT and CDR2 is YYREEE (reference sequence). The CDR3 is 16 residues long. Written as DNA, the CDR3 is TGTGCCAGCAGCTTGGGAGGGGGACAGGCACAAGAGACCCAGTACTTC. This gives the protein CASSLGGGQAQETQYF.

The genes are TRBV10-2 and TRBJ1-4; the D is unclear. Trimming pared 9 bases from V and 1 base from J, leaving 12 bases between. The germline V gene has CDR1 WSHSY and CDR2 SAAADI. The CDR3 runs 14 residues. CDR3 loop: CARDPGKTNEKLFF. In DNA form, the CDR3 reads TGCGCCAGGGACCCCGGGAAAACTAATGAAAAACTGTTTTTT.

This clone was picked up one time. V and J are TRBV6-5 and TRBJ2-1, with 10 bases lining up with TRBD1. The CDR3 is 16 residues long. Germline V gives CDR1 MNHEY, CDR2 SVGAGI. J was trimmed by 5 bases and V by 1 base; bases with no gene match: 5. CDR3 amino acids: CASSYWGQGKNNEQFF. CDR3 nucleotides: TGTGCCAGCAGTTACTGGGGACAGGGGAAAAACAATGAGCAGTTCTTC.

The genes are TRBV11-2 and TRBJ2-1; TRBD1 might be the D (8 bases). CDR1 SGHAT and CDR2 FQNNGV come from the germline V gene. The CDR3 length is 15 residues. V lost 4 bases and J lost 12, with 22 bases in between. CDR3 residues: CASSWGGTGNEGQFF. The CDR3 region has the DNA TGTGCCAGCAGCTGGGGAGGGACAGGCAATGAGGGGCAGTTCTTC.

The genes are TRBV3-1 (or the pseudogene TRBV3-2) and TRBJ1-1, with unresolved D. This CDR3 has 12 amino acids. Germline loops: CDR1 LGHDT, CDR2 YNNKEL (reference sequence). V was trimmed by 1 base and J by 8 bases, leaving 8 bases between them. The DNA of the CDR3 is TGTGCCAGCAGCCAAGCGGGGATAGAAGCTTTCTTT. It is translated as CASSQAGIEAFF.

V gene TRBV6-5 combines with J gene TRBJ2-1, with 9 bases aligning to TRBD1. Germline V gene lookup returns CDR1 MNHEY and CDR2 SVGAGI. This CDR3 has 15 residues. V lost 2 bases to trimming and J lost 8 bases; unmatched junction nucleotides: 7. The CDR3 is CASSYLGQGFDEQFF. The CDR3 region has the DNA TGTGCCAGCAGTTACCTGGGACAGGGTTTCGATGAGCAGTTCTTC.

This sequence joins TRBV21-1 and TRBJ2-2; TRBD1 is taken as the D call from the table, unchecked against the DNA. TRBV21-1 is given as a pseudogene. The CDR3 sequence is 24 residues long. As DNA, the CDR3 is TGTGCCAGCTGCTGGTATCCTAACCCTAACCCTAACCTGACAGACACGAGGAACACCGGGGAGCTGTTTTTT. It codes for CASCWYPNPNPNLTDTRNTGELFF.

The rearrangement uses TRBV3-1 (or the pseudogene TRBV3-2) and TRBJ2-1; weak D call: TRBD2 (7 bases). Deletions cut 0 bases from V and 16 bases from J, with 13 bases between. This CDR3 is 12 amino acids long. Germline assignment: CDR1 LGHDT and CDR2 YNNKEL (reference sequence). The CDR3 protein is CASSQERGGLFF. For the CDR3, the DNA is TGTGCCAGCAGCCAAGAAAGGGGGGGGCTTTTCTTC.

The chain links TRBV19 to TRBJ1-1; a weak D match, TRBD1 (6 bases). The V gene's germline CDR1 is LNHDA and CDR2 SQIVND (reference sequence). The CDR3 extends over 14 amino acids. Trimming took off 7 bases at V and 1 base at J, with 13 bases between the two ends. The CDR3 DNA reads as TGTGCCAGTAAGTCAGGACAGACGAACACTGAAGCTTTCTTT. Translating gives CASKSGQTNTEAFF. Full variable domain (missing parts from reference TRBV19 and TRBJ1-1): DGGITQSPKYLFRKEGQNVTLSCEQNLNHDAMYWYRQDPGQGLRLIYYSQIVNDFQKGDIAEGYSVSREKKESFPLTVTSAQKNPTAFYLCASKSGQTNTEAFFGQGTRLTVV.

This chain uses TRBV4-1 with TRBJ1-2, with a possible D match to TRBD1 (5 bases). The CDR3 is 15 residues long. Germline lookup yields CDR1 MGHRA and CDR2 YSYEKL. The germline V and J ends were trimmed by 7 bases and 4 bases, with 19 bases remaining between them. CDR3 nucleotides: TGCGCCAGCACCCTAGGACCAGGGCTTGGCTATGGCTACACCTTC. It yields the protein CASTLGPGLGYGYTF.

The chain is built from TRBV28 and TRBJ2-5; 9 bases are a match to TRBD2. The CDR3 runs to 16 residues. The ends lost 3 bases at V and 1 base at J; junction bases unmatched: 6. Germline loops: CDR1 MDHEN, CDR2 SYDVKM. CDR3 protein: CASSFDSGGPQETQYF. CDR3 in DNA: TGTGCCAGCAGTTTCGATAGCGGGGGACCCCAAGAGACCCAGTACTTC.